Sequencing of this T cell receptor (beta chain) was carried out in a study of T-cell memory formation after mild COVID-19. Study-wide results and limits: Day 15 to 85 contracting clones showed balanced CD4/CD8; day 15 to 37 expanders favored CD4+.

This CDR3 region has 13 residues. TCRdb recomputed calls from the 5' RACE reads with MiXCR, one row per CDR3 protein. The repertoire has a few hundred thousand distinct CDR3 sequences, just under 20% of them found once; the top ten carry around a fifth. This clonotype was seen more than once but under ten times. Its antigen is not identified. The V gene is TRBV21-1, the J gene TRBJ2-7; TRBD1, the table's D call, was not compared with the DNA. TRBV21-1 is a pseudogene segment. The sequencing input was PBMCs or a T cell subset sorted from them (not recorded which). The receptor comes from a man between 18 and 35 years old who had mild COVID-19 (a few samples of this study predate the infection). Cell type and time point are not known. This CDR3 is CASSRGETYEQYF. The CDR3 nucleotides read TGTGCCAGCTCCAGGGGGGAGACCTACGAGCAGTACTTC.